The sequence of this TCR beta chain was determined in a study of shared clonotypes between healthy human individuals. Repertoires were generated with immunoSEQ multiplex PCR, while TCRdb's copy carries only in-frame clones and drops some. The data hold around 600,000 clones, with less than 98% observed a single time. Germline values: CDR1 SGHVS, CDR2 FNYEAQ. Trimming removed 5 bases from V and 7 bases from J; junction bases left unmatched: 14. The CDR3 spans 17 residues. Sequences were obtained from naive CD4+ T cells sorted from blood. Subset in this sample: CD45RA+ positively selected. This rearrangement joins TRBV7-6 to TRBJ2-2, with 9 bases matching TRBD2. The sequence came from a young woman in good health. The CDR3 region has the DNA TGTGCCAGCAGCAGTGAGGTGGCGGGAGGGCGATACGGGGAGCTGTTTTTT. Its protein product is CASSSEVAGGRYGELFF.